This passage covers 21 T cell receptor beta chains from one sample sequenced in a study of human T cells and chemical hapten exposure. Time point described: patch test 2, 6 weeks after DPC sensitization. Treatment noted: therapeutic diphenylcyclopropenone sensitization with weekly scalp DPC. One entry per CDR3 protein, called by TCRdb with MiXCR from the RACE reads. The sample holds nearly 55,000 distinct CDR3 sequences, around 9.5% seen once. This material consisted of whole blood, taken in connection with sensitization to the hapten diphenylcyclopropenone (DPC). These receptors were taken from a woman aged 45-60 years with alopecia areata. Some clones in this sample may be carry-over from other donors' samples.

This clonotype turned up a few times. The chain uses TRBV29-1 and TRBJ2-7; the match to TRBD1 covers 9 bases. Per the germline V gene, CDR1 is SQVTM and CDR2 is ANQGSEA. The ends lost 2 bases at V and 2 bases at J; junction bases unmatched: 7. The CDR3 sequence is 15 residues long. CDR3 sequence reads: CSVELRTGDTYEQYF. The CDR3 nucleotides are TGCAGCGTTGAACTCCGGACAGGGGACACCTACGAGCAGTACTTC.

This clonotype was counted many times. V is TRBV4-3 and J is TRBJ1-3; D ambiguous. This CDR3 spans 14 amino acids. The V and J ends lost 1 base and 0 bases respectively, with 4 bases between them. Germline lookup yields CDR1 LGHNA and CDR2 YSLEER. Written as DNA, the CDR3 is TGCGCCAGCAGCCAAGTCGGCTCTGGAAACACCATATATTTT. This sequence encodes CASSQVGSGNTIYF.

This clonotype has only a few counts. The chain combines TRBV18 with TRBJ1-5; possible D gene TRBD1, 5 bases. The CDR3 runs to 13 residues. Germline loops: CDR1 KGHSH, CDR2 LQKENI. V lost 2 bases and J lost 5, with 7 bases in between. This chain's CDR3 is CASSPRDDQPQHF. The CDR3 DNA sequence: TGTGCCAGCTCACCAAGGGACGATCAGCCCCAGCATTTT.

The J gene is TRBJ1-1, the V gene TRBV28; the D is unclear. Between the trimmed V and J ends, which lost 8 bases and 2 bases, there was a span of 6 bases. The CDR3 has 11 amino acids. From germline, CDR1 is MDHEN and CDR2 SYDVKM. The chain's CDR3 is CASGDNTEAFF. For the CDR3, the DNA is TGTGCCAGCGGGGATAACACTGAAGCTTTCTTT.

J is TRBJ2-4 and V is TRBV28; D gene unclear. The germline V gene encodes CDR1 MDHEN and CDR2 SYDVKM. Deletions cut 8 bases from V and 0 bases from J, with 8 bases between. This CDR3 is built from 13 residues. The CDR3 nucleotides are TGTGCCAGCGGTCGGAAAGCCAAAAACATTCAGTACTTC. Amino acid sequence: CASGRKAKNIQYF.

CDR3 DNA sequence: TGCAGCGTTGACCACCAGGGGAGCGGCTACACCTTC. This codes for CSVDHQGSGYTF. The chain has TRBV29-1 and TRBJ1-2, with D tentatively TRBD1 (6 bases). V lost 3 bases to trimming and J lost 8 bases, with 13 bases between them. The CDR3 has 12 residues. The germline V gene encodes CDR1 SQVTM and CDR2 ANQGSEA.

Ten or more counts support this clonotype. The J gene is TRBJ2-3, the V gene TRBV18; a weak D match, TRBD1 (6 bases). V shed 5 bases and J shed 6 bases, with 21 bases lying between them. The CDR3 length is 16 residues. Germline lookup yields CDR1 KGHSH and CDR2 LQKENI. The CDR3 nucleotides are TGTGCCAGCTCAACCGAACAGGGAGAAACCCCGGATACGCAGTATTTT. Its protein product is CASSTEQGETPDTQYF.

A few counts support this clonotype. The chain carries TRBV10-3 and TRBJ2-5, with TRBD2 matching over 7 bases. This CDR3 contains 16 residues. From germline, CDR1 is ENHRY and CDR2 SYGVKD. V lost 0 bases and J lost 2; bases outside the gene matches: 6. The CDR3 nucleotides are TGTGCCATCAGTGAGTCCCCGTCGGGGGGACAAGAGACCCAGTACTTC. Its protein is CAISESPSGGQETQYF.

The sample holds many counts of this clonotype. The chain is built from TRBV5-1 and TRBJ1-1, with D tentatively TRBD1 (5 bases). V shed 0 bases and J shed 2 bases, with 14 bases lying between them. Per germline, CDR1 SGHRS and CDR2 YFSETQ. The CDR3 runs to 16 residues. The CDR3 spells CASSLEPGRGNTEAFF. In DNA, the CDR3 is TGCGCCAGCAGCTTGGAGCCAGGGAGGGGTAACACTGAAGCTTTCTTT.

At least ten counts were recorded for this clonotype. The chain couples TRBV10-1 to TRBJ1-3; D remains ambiguous. The V end was cut by 3 bases, the J end by 0 bases, with 6 bases between. Germline V gene data show CDR1 as WNHNN and CDR2 as SYGVQD (reference sequence). CDR3 length equals 14 residues. CDR3 sequence reads: CASSDGSSGNTIYF. In DNA form, the CDR3 reads TGCGCCAGCAGTGACGGGAGCTCTGGAAACACCATATATTTT.

Many counts were recorded for this clonotype. The chain joins TRBV6-2 or TRBV6-3 to TRBJ1-5; 9 nucleotides line up with TRBD1. Germline V gene sequence: CDR1 MNHEY, CDR2 SVGEGT. The V and J ends lost 4 bases and 6 bases, in that order; junction bases with no gene match: 1. The CDR3 has 13 amino acids. The CDR3 region has the DNA TGTGCCAGCAGTTGGACAGGGGCTCAGCCCCAGCATTTT. Protein product: CASSWTGAQPQHF.

This clonotype appeared a few times. V gene TRBV18 combines with J gene TRBJ2-1; 11 bases are shared with TRBD2. The V gene's germline CDR1 is KGHSH and CDR2 LQKENI. This CDR3 is 15 amino acids long. V dropped 3 bases and J dropped 4; count of bases not matched to a gene: 2. CDR3 amino acids: CASSPRTSGYNEQFF. Written as DNA, the CDR3 is TGTGCCAGCTCACCTCGGACTAGCGGGTACAATGAGCAGTTCTTC.

This clonotype came up a few times. The chain couples TRBV12-3 or TRBV12-4 to TRBJ1-1; TRBD1 is a possible D gene (5 bases). The length of the CDR3 is 14 residues. V was clipped by 4 bases and J by 6 bases, with 15 bases between them. CDR3 amino acids: CASSSEGHVAEAFF. The CDR3 DNA sequence: TGTGCCAGCAGTTCGGAGGGGCATGTAGCTGAAGCTTTCTTT.

The CDR3: CASSATGTTEAFF. In DNA form, the CDR3 reads TGTGCCAGCAGTGCTACCGGGACAACTGAAGCTTTCTTT. The gene calls are TRBV27 and TRBJ1-1, with D tentatively TRBD1 (6 bases). The V end lost 5 bases, the J end lost 5 bases, and 12 bases lay between the germline ends. This CDR3 region has 13 residues. The V gene's germline CDR1 is MNHEY and CDR2 SMNVEV (reference sequence).

This clonotype was detected a few times. The chain couples TRBV7-2 to TRBJ2-5; no clear D gene. CDR1 is SGHTA and CDR2 is FQGNSA in the germline V gene. The V and J ends lost 1 base and 4 bases respectively, with 13 bases between them. CDR3 length: 15 amino acids. CDR3 DNA sequence: TGTGCCAGCAGCTTAGAAGTTAATTGGGGAGAGACCCAGTACTTC. It is translated as CASSLEVNWGETQYF.

The chain couples TRBV11-3 to TRBJ2-5; perhaps TRBD1 as D (5 bases). This CDR3 contains 14 residues. Trimming took 5 bases from V and 2 from J, leaving 12 bases between them. CDR1 is SGHNT and CDR2 is YENEEA in the germline V gene. This CDR3 reads CASSHTQGQETQYF. The CDR3 DNA reads TGTGCCAGCAGCCATACCCAGGGACAAGAGACCCAGTACTTC.

This chain links TRBV2 with TRBJ1-6; D not resolved. V was shortened by 4 bases and J by 8 bases, with 6 bases between the two germline ends. This CDR3 spans 12 amino acids. Per germline, CDR1 SNHLY and CDR2 FYNNEI. This chain's CDR3 is CASSVSYSPLHF. The CDR3 nucleotides are TGTGCCAGCAGTGTCTCCTATTCACCCCTCCACTTT.

This clonotype has only a few counts. The genes are TRBV7-2 and TRBJ2-1; TRBD2 matches 7 bases. From germline, CDR1 is SGHTA and CDR2 FQGNSA. Trimming took 2 bases from V and 5 from J; bases not matched to a gene: 3. The CDR3 consists of 14 residues. CDR3: CASSLRRGNNEQFF. CDR3 coding DNA: TGTGCCAGCAGCTTACGGCGGGGGAACAATGAGCAGTTCTTC.

This clonotype was seen ten or more times. This chain links TRBV5-8 with TRBJ1-5; no clear D gene. This CDR3 has 14 residues. Germline loops: CDR1 SGHTS, CDR2 YDEGEE. V lost 2 bases to trimming and J lost 0 bases, with 6 bases between them. CDR3 protein: CASSLAHSNQPQHF. CDR3 nucleotide sequence: TGTGCCAGCAGCTTAGCGCATAGCAATCAGCCCCAGCATTTT.

In this sample, this clonotype turned up a few times. The chain carries TRBV5-1 and TRBJ1-5; 7 positions agree with TRBD1. V trimming: 2 bases; J trimming: 6 bases; junction bases outside the gene matches: 5. The CDR3 has 14 residues. Per the germline V gene, CDR1 is SGHRS and CDR2 is YFSETQ. CDR3 amino acids: CASSFTGEGQPQHF. The CDR3 coding sequence is TGCGCCAGCAGCTTTACAGGGGAAGGTCAGCCCCAGCATTTT.

The J gene is TRBJ2-1, the V gene TRBV18; 9 positions agree with TRBD1. The germline CDR1 and CDR2 sequences are KGHSH and LQKENI. Trimming cost V 5 bases and J 6 bases; bases outside gene matches: 11. This CDR3 has 16 amino acids. CDR3 bases: TGTGCCAGCTCAAGTTCCGGGACAGGGATCCTCAATGAGCAGTTCTTC. This sequence encodes CASSSSGTGILNEQFF.